This is a list of T cell receptor beta chains from one sample in a study of metastatic and nonmetastatic thyroid tumors. Through MiXCR, TCRdb re-clonotyped the PCR reads. The sample lists about 24,000 clones, roughly 18% occurring once. The specimen sequenced was blood. These receptors came from a male donor with papillary thyroid cancer or a benign thyroid nodule (not recorded which). Some clones in this sample may be carry-over from other donors' samples. Each CDR3 is given with its conserved first and last residue.

cdr3_aa | cdr3_length | j_call | v_call
CASSYRQGYTEAFF | 14 | TRBJ1-1 | TRBV3-1
CSASPGTGESYEQYF | 15 | TRBJ2-7 | TRBV20-1
CASSQDPGSYEQYF | 14 | TRBJ2-7 | TRBV14
CAWSVADGSTNTQYF | 15 | TRBJ2-3 | TRBV30
CSTRRGYEQYF | 11 | TRBJ2-7 | TRBV20-1
CASSVDVGSRDEQFF | 15 | TRBJ2-1 | TRBV9
CASRPTGVNTEAFF | 14 | TRBJ1-1 | TRBV28
CASSLWGRDYGYTF | 14 | TRBJ1-2 | TRBV28
CASNTGTGDTGELFF | 15 | TRBJ2-2 | TRBV2
CASSLSLSGANVLTF | 15 | TRBJ2-6 | TRBV5-1
CASSLLAGDTGELFF | 15 | TRBJ2-2 | TRBV5-5
CAWRLAVLPSGELFF | 15 | TRBJ2-2 | TRBV30
CATSYLPGGDQYF | 13 | TRBJ2-5 | TRBV24-1
CASKPQGGIWDTQYF | 15 | TRBJ2-3 | TRBV19
CASSEGEWNTEAFF | 14 | TRBJ1-1 | TRBV6-1
CASSSGTVNSGANVLTF | 17 | TRBJ2-6 | TRBV5-5
CASGKREGETQYF | 13 | TRBJ2-5 | TRBV27
CASSSVTINYGYTF | 14 | TRBJ1-2 | TRBV6-2/TRBV6-3
CASSSILVMNTEAFF | 15 | TRBJ1-1 | TRBV6-5
CASNKEHGEQFF | 12 | TRBJ2-1 | TRBV2
CASSYSEGGGTGELFF | 16 | TRBJ2-2 | TRBV6-5
CASSSGTGRHQPQHF | 15 | TRBJ1-5 | TRBV6-1